This TCR beta chain was captured in a study of graft-versus-host responses after intestinal transplantation. In the study overall: Grafts that recipients had were multivisceral, liver-intestinal, or isolated intestinal transplants. Tacrolimus plus steroids were given to all recipients for about 3 years, preceded by anti-thymocyte globulin induction. Study-wide points: GvH clones were identified in recipient marrow, with some first appearing in ileum or blood.

Sequencing used immunoSEQ multiplex PCR; TCRdb keeps in-frame clones, though not all of them. The sample carries tens of thousands of clones, 70% to 85% recorded once. Unmatched junction bases numbered 4, after V lost 1 base and J lost 2 bases. Germline assignment: CDR1 SGHKS and CDR2 YYEKEE (reference sequence). The CDR3 totals 16 residues. Note on this clone: Its antigen is as yet unknown.

This clonotype originated in a human donor who was the organ donor for an intestinal transplant. The gene calls are TRBV5-5 and TRBJ2-3; TRBD2 aligns across 10 bases. The source was unstimulated CD4+ T cells sorted from spleen or lymph node cells, collected before transplant. In DNA, the CDR3 is TGTGCCAGCAGCTTGACTAGCGGGATTTTCACAGATACGCAGTATTTT. Its translation is CASSLTSGIFTDTQYF.